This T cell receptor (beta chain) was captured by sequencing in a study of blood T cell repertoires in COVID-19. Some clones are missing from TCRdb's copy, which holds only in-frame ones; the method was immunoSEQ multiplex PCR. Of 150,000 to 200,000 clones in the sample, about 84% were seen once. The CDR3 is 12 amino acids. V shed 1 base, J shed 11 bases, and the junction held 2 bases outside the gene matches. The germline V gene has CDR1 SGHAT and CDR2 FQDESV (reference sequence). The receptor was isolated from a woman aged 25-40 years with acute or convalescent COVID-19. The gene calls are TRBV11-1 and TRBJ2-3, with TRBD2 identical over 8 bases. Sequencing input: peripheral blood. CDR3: CASSLGGLGQYF. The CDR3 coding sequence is TGTGCCAGCAGCTTAGGGGGACTAGGGCAGTATTTT. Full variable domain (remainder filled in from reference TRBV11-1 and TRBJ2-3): EAEVAQSPRYKITEKSQAVAFWCDPISGHATLYWYRQILGQGPELLVQFQDESVVDDSQLPKDRFSAERLKGVDSTLKIQPAELGDSAMYLCASSLGGLGQYFGPGTRLTVL.